This T cell receptor beta chain was recorded in a study of shared clonotypes between healthy human individuals. Study background: There were three CD4 naive, three CD4 memory, two CD8 naive and one CD8 memory plates per donor.

CD4+ cells yielded CD45RA+ naive and CD45RA-negative memory subsets. Germline CDR1 and CDR2: SGHDN and FVKESK. CDR3 length: 14 residues. Trimming stripped 4 bases from V and 4 bases from J, with 11 bases between. Assay: immunoSEQ multiplex PCR; the TCRdb copy retains only in-frame clones and omits some. The top ten clones hold approximately 0.41% of a sample with over 2 million clones, roughly 90% of them seen once. With respect to this clone: Its antigen is unknown.

Notes on the study in general: Sequencing depth was a factor that was expected to affect clonotype sharing among donors. Only a few donors were included, so the genetic and exposure-history diversity represented was limited.

V usage is TRBV14 and J usage is TRBJ2-1; TRBD1 is a possible D gene (6 bases). The clonotype was recovered from a young man in good health. Some clones in this sample may be carry-over from other donors' samples. Specimen: naive CD4+ T cells from PBMCs. Described subset: CD45RA+ positively selected. The CDR3 is CASSRLTGYNEQFF. The CDR3 DNA reads TGTGCCAGCAGCCGGTTAACAGGGTACAATGAGCAGTTCTTC. The variable domain in full, completed from reference TRBV14 and TRBJ2-1, reads EAGVTQFPSHSVIEKGQTVTLRCDPISGHDNLYWYRRVMGKEIKFLLHFVKESKQDESGMPNNRFLAERTGGTYSTLKVQPAELEDSGVYFCASSRLTGYNEQFFGPGTRLTVL.